The sequence of this T cell receptor (beta chain) was determined in a study of response to subunit inactivated influenza vaccine. CDR1 is SNHLY and CDR2 is FYNNEI in the germline V gene. The CDR3 is 15 amino acids. The V end lost 7 bases, the J end lost 4 bases, and 17 bases lay between the germline ends. General observations from the study: A suggestion made by the authors is that each seasonal influenza vaccination recruits few new T cells.

TCRdb re-derived calls from the RT-PCR reads in MiXCR, one entry per CDR3 protein. The repertoire includes 650,000 to 700,000 distinct CDR3 sequences, 15% to 19% of them detected once, and under 14% sits in the top ten. There are a few counts of this clonotype. Its antigen is unknown. This TCR came from a man aged 50-60 years who received an inactivated influenza vaccine. The V and J genes are TRBV2 and TRBJ2-1, with a possible D match to TRBD1 (6 bases). The specimen comprised PBMCs from blood, sampled 11 to 12 days after vaccination. The CDR3 reads CASTQATGLYNEQFF. In DNA form, the CDR3 reads TGTGCCAGCACGCAGGCCACAGGGTTATACAATGAGCAGTTCTTC.